This T cell receptor beta chain was identified in a study of blood T cell repertoires in COVID-19. Seattle researchers signed up patients amid active infection and tracked them longitudinally. The data were produced by immunoSEQ multiplex PCR, yet TCRdb's version contains in-frame clones alone and is incomplete. The repertoire holds fewer than 500,000 clones, with roughly 90% as singletons. The germline gives CDR1 SGHRS, CDR2 YFSETQ. The V segment lost 0 bases and the J segment 7 bases; nucleotides outside the gene matches: 3. CDR3 length: 15 residues. The source material was peripheral blood. The V gene is TRBV5-1, the J gene TRBJ2-1; 11 bases map to TRBD1. This clonotype was obtained from a man younger than 35 with COVID-19, enrolled during active disease. CDR3 sequence: CASSLAGQGVNEQFF. In DNA, the CDR3 is TGCGCCAGCAGCTTGGCGGGACAGGGGGTAAATGAGCAGTTCTTC.